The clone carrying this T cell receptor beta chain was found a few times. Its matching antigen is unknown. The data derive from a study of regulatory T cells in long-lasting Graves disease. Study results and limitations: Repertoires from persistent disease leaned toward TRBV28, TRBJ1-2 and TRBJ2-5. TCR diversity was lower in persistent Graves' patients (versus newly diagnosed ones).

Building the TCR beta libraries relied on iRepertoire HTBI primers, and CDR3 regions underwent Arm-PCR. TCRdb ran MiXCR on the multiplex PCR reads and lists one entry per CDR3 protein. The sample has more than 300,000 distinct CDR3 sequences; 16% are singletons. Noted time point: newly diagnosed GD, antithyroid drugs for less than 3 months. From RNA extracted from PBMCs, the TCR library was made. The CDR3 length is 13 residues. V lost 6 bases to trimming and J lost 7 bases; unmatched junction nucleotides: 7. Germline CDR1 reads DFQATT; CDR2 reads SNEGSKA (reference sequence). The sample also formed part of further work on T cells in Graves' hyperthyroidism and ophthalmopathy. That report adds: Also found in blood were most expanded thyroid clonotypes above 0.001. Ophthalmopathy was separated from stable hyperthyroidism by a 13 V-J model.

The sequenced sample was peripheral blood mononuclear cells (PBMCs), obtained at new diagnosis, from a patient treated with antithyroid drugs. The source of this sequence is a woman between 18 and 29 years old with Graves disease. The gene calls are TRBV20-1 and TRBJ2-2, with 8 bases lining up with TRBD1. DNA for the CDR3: TGCAGTGCCAAGGGACAGGTGGACGGGGAGCTGTTTTTT. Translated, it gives CSAKGQVDGELFF.